Presented here are 30 T cell receptor beta chains from one specimen sequenced in a study of cytomegalovirus exposure and HLA in healthy donors. A multiplex PCR was run with 60 Vbeta primers and 13 Jbeta primers. Repertoires were generated with immunoSEQ multiplex PCR, while TCRdb's copy carries only in-frame clones and drops some. This table holds more than 150,000 clones, around three quarters found once. Sequencing was performed on PBMCs. These receptors were obtained from a man aged 35 to 55 in good health and CMV-seronegative.

The chain is built from TRBV7-2 and TRBJ2-1, with 9 bases identical to TRBD1. V was clipped by 5 bases and J by 5 bases; unmatched bases: 4. Germline V lookup: CDR1 SGHTA, CDR2 FQGNSA. The CDR3 runs 14 residues. In nucleotides, the CDR3 is TGTGCCAGCAGCCACCGGGACAGGGACAATGAGCAGTTCTTC. This encodes CASSHRDRDNEQFF.

J is TRBJ2-1 and V is TRBV11-3; 8 bases agree with TRBD1. J gave up 5 bases and V 6 bases, and 9 bases lay outside the gene matches. Germline assignment: CDR1 SGHNT and CDR2 YENEEA. The CDR3 length is 15 residues. This CDR3 reads CASSSGTGPNNEQFF. The CDR3 bases are TGTGCCAGCAGTTCCGGGACAGGACCAAACAATGAGCAGTTCTTC.

The chain uses TRBV7-3 and TRBJ2-6, with 7 bases identical to TRBD1. Per germline, CDR1 SGHTA and CDR2 FQGTGA. The CDR3 loop spans 15 amino acids. The V and J ends lost 5 bases and 3 bases, in that order; junction bases with no gene match: 4. CDR3 protein: CASSLQGVGANVLTF. CDR3 DNA: TGTGCCAGCAGCCTGCAGGGGGTTGGGGCCAACGTCCTGACTTTC.

In nucleotides, the CDR3 is TGTGCCTGGAGTGACCGGACTAGCGGGGTGGGGAATGAGCAGTTCTTC. The encoded protein is CAWSDRTSGVGNEQFF. The J gene is TRBJ2-1, the V gene TRBV30; 12 nucleotides line up with TRBD2. CDR3 size: 16 residues. Losses at the gene ends were 1 base for V and 7 bases for J; bases not matched to a gene: 8. Germline assignment: CDR1 GTSNPN and CDR2 SVGIG (reference sequence).

The chain has TRBV5-1 and TRBJ2-1, with D maybe TRBD2 (5 bases). CDR3 size: 13 residues. The germline CDR1 and CDR2 sequences are SGHRS and YFSETQ. V lost 1 base to trimming and J lost 9 bases, with 11 bases between them. CDR3 sequence (DNA): TGCGCCAGCAGCTTGAGGCCCGCGGGTGAGCAGTTCTTC. Protein: CASSLRPAGEQFF.

This clone was found a few times. Here the CDR3 reads CASSPVGGRGNEKLFF. Here the CDR3 DNA reads TGCGCCAGCAGCCCCGTCGGGGGGCGCGGTAATGAAAAACTGTTTTTT. The chain is built from TRBV5-1 and TRBJ1-4, with D perhaps matching TRBD1 (6 bases). Looked up from germline, CDR1 is SGHRS and CDR2 is YFSETQ. The length of the CDR3 is 16 residues. V dropped 4 bases and J dropped 4 bases, with 17 bases sitting between them. The full variable domain, in which reference TRBV5-1 and TRBJ1-4 provide the parts outside the CDR3, is KAGVTQTPRYLIKTRGQQVTLSCSPISGHRSVSWYQQTPGQGLQFLFEYFSETQRNKGNFPGRFSGRQFSNSRSEMNVSTLELGDSALYLCASSPVGGRGNEKLFFGSGTQLSVL.

The chain carries TRBV27 and TRBJ1-1; unclear D gene. The ends were cut back, 5 bases at V and 4 bases at J, with 11 bases in the middle. CDR1 is MNHEY and CDR2 is SMNVEV in the germline V gene (reference sequence). The CDR3 extends over 13 amino acids. The CDR3 nucleotides are TGTGCCAGCAGTCCTTTTTCCGGCACTGAAGCTTTCTTT. It is translated as CASSPFSGTEAFF.

CDR3 sequence reads: CASSAQGATEAFF. DNA of the CDR3: TGTGCCAGCAGCGCACAGGGGGCCACTGAAGCTTTCTTT. The chain joins TRBV7-9 to TRBJ1-1; the match to TRBD1 covers 9 bases. The germline V gene has CDR1 SEHNR and CDR2 FQNEAQ (reference sequence). The CDR3 is 13 amino acids. The J segment lost 4 bases and the V segment lost 5 bases, leaving 2 bases of the junction unmatched.

The genes are TRBV19 and TRBJ2-1, with D tentatively TRBD2 (6 bases). The CDR3 contains 15 residues. V was pared by 4 bases and J by 0 bases, with 10 bases between. Germline loops: CDR1 LNHDA, CDR2 SQIVND (reference sequence). CDR3 DNA: TGTGCCAGTAGTACCTGGACTAACTCCTACAATGAGCAGTTCTTC. Translating it yields CASSTWTNSYNEQFF.

This clone was seen a few times. V is TRBV4-1 and J is TRBJ2-1; 11 nucleotides match TRBD2. The CDR3 sequence is 15 residues long. Trimming at V came to 4 bases and at J to 7 bases, leaving 6 bases not matched to a gene. Germline-derived CDR1 and CDR2 are MGHRA and YSYEKL. The CDR3 loop reads CASSPVGTSGNEQFF. CDR3 nucleotides: TGCGCCAGCAGCCCTGTTGGGACTAGCGGAAATGAGCAGTTCTTC.

In regard to this clone: A read error may account for a junction end that differs from germline. The chain couples TRBV7-9 to TRBJ1-5, with 7 positions matching TRBD1. Looked up from germline, CDR1 is SEHNR and CDR2 is FQNEAQ (reference sequence). This CDR3 contains 15 residues. The chain's CDR3 is CSSSLIGGEDQPQHF. Here the CDR3 DNA reads TGTTCCAGCAGCTTAATAGGGGGCGAGGATCAGCCCCAGCATTTT.

This chain links TRBV10-3 with TRBJ2-3; 7 nucleotides line up with TRBD2. This CDR3 region has 16 residues. The germline V gene has CDR1 ENHRY and CDR2 SYGVKD. V shed 6 bases, J shed 0 bases, and the junction held 9 bases outside the gene matches. CDR3 DNA: TGTGCCATCAGCCTATTAGCGGGTACTAGCACAGATACGCAGTATTTT. Residues: CAISLLAGTSTDTQYF.

This rearrangement joins TRBV28 to TRBJ1-2; 9 bases are a match to TRBD1. The germline gives CDR1 MDHEN, CDR2 SYDVKM. The CDR3 is made up of 14 amino acids. The ends lost 3 bases at V and 7 bases at J; junction bases unmatched: 6. The CDR3 here is CASSLPGQGSGYTF. CDR3 coding DNA: TGTGCCAGCAGTTTGCCGGGACAGGGAAGTGGCTACACCTTC.

The chain employs TRBV7-9 and TRBJ2-3; tentatively, D is TRBD2 (6 bases). Germline V lookup: CDR1 SEHNR, CDR2 FQNEAQ (reference sequence). The germline V and J ends were trimmed by 5 bases and 6 bases, with 18 bases remaining between them. The CDR3 extends over 15 amino acids. The CDR3 region is CASSPEGGGWDTQYF. The DNA for the CDR3 is TGTGCCAGCAGCCCCGAAGGTGGAGGGTGGGATACGCAGTATTTT. Full variable domain (missing parts from reference TRBV7-9 and TRBJ2-3): DTGVSQNPRHKITKRGQNVTFRCDPISEHNRLYWYRQTLGQGPEFLTYFQNEAQLEKSRLLSDRFSAERPKGSFSTLEIQRTEQGDSAMYLCASSPEGGGWDTQYFGPGTRLTVL.

The rearrangement links TRBV11-2 to TRBJ2-1, with 13 positions matching TRBD2. The V gene end was trimmed by 4 bases and the J gene end by 4 bases; junction bases not matched to a gene: 1. The CDR3 is made up of 15 amino acids. In germline, CDR1 is SGHAT, CDR2 FQNNGV. CDR3: CASSWTSGRYNEQFF. For the CDR3, the DNA is TGTGCCAGCAGCTGGACTAGCGGGAGATACAATGAGCAGTTCTTC.

The V and J genes are TRBV10-3 and TRBJ1-4; 7 nucleotides match TRBD1. Germline trimming cut 1 base from V and 1 base from J; bases unmatched to any gene: 3. There are 16 residues in the CDR3. Germline V gene sequence: CDR1 ENHRY, CDR2 SYGVKD. Written as DNA, the CDR3 is TGTGCCATCAGTGAGTACCGACAGGGAACTAATGAAAAACTGTTTTTT. It yields the protein CAISEYRQGTNEKLFF.

V usage is TRBV2 and J usage is TRBJ2-2, with TRBD1 identical over 7 bases. Germline V gives CDR1 SNHLY, CDR2 FYNNEI. The J segment lost 6 bases and the V segment lost 6 bases, leaving 10 bases of the junction unmatched. The CDR3 contains 15 residues. The CDR3 DNA follows: TGTGCCAGCAGCCGACAGGGAATGGGAGCCGGGGAGCTGTTTTTT. Translated: CASSRQGMGAGELFF. The full variable domain, with the rest looked up from reference TRBV2 and TRBJ2-2, is EPEVTQTPSHQVTQMGQEVILRCVPISNHLYFYWYRQILGQKVEFLVSFYNNEISEKSEIFDDQFSVERPDGSNFTLKIRSTKLEDSAMYFCASSRQGMGAGELFFGEGSRLTVL.

The gene calls are TRBV5-1 and TRBJ2-5, with D maybe TRBD1 (5 bases). Between the trimmed V and J ends, which lost 0 bases and 4 bases, there was a span of 16 bases. Looked up from germline, CDR1 is SGHRS and CDR2 is YFSETQ. The CDR3 runs to 16 residues. The CDR3 region has the DNA TGCGCCAGCAGCTTGGCTTCTTCGGCAGGGTCAGAGACCCAGTACTTC. The encoded protein is CASSLASSAGSETQYF.

The V gene is TRBV5-1, the J gene TRBJ2-1; 8 bases line up with TRBD2. Germline assignment: CDR1 SGHRS and CDR2 YFSETQ. V dropped 3 bases and J dropped 9; count of bases not matched to a gene: 11. This CDR3 spans 15 amino acids. The CDR3 here is CASSSAGGSGSEQFF. The DNA of the CDR3 is TGCGCCAGCAGCTCCGCGGGGGGATCGGGAAGTGAGCAGTTCTTC.

This clone was picked up a small number of times. The J gene is TRBJ2-1, the V gene TRBV27, with 7 bases fitting TRBD1. Per germline, CDR1 MNHEY and CDR2 SMNVEV (reference sequence). The CDR3 totals 14 residues. J was trimmed by 5 bases and V by 1 base; bases with no gene match: 2. This chain's CDR3 is CASSLYGTDNEQFF. CDR3 DNA: TGTGCCAGCAGTTTATACGGGACAGACAATGAGCAGTTCTTC.

V is TRBV6-6 and J is TRBJ1-1; possibly TRBD1 for D (6 bases). The CDR3 has 15 residues. With 7 bases removed from V and 1 base from J, the gap between germline ends came to 16 bases. Germline V CDR1 and CDR2: MNHNY, SVGAGI (reference sequence). The CDR3 nucleotides read TGTGCCAGCACCAATAGCCCGACAGGGAACACTGAAGCTTTCTTT. This encodes CASTNSPTGNTEAFF.

The rearrangement uses TRBV6-5 and TRBJ1-1; D possibly corresponds to TRBD1 (5 bases). The CDR3 contains 14 residues. Trimming stripped 4 bases from V and 6 bases from J, with 15 bases between. CDR1 and CDR2 (germline): MNHEY, SVGAGI. Written as DNA, the CDR3 is TGTGCCAGCAGTTGGGGGGGAGGGAGATCTGAAGCTTTCTTT. Amino acids: CASSWGGGRSEAFF.

The chain has TRBV18 and TRBJ2-7; 13 bases map to TRBD2. V dropped 0 bases and J dropped 2; count of bases not matched to a gene: 1. Germline values: CDR1 KGHSH, CDR2 LQKENI. The CDR3 is made up of 16 amino acids. In DNA, the CDR3 is TGTGCCAGCTCACCACCCGGACTAGCGGGAGCCTACGAGCAGTACGTC. The encoded protein is CASSPPGLAGAYEQYV.

The chain combines TRBV27 with TRBJ1-6; TRBD1 agrees at 7 bases. Germline trimming cut 6 bases from V and 10 bases from J; bases unmatched to any gene: 9. The CDR3 covers 14 residues. Germline V gives CDR1 MNHEY, CDR2 SMNVEV (reference sequence). The CDR3 here is CASSRTGAGSPLHF. In DNA form, the CDR3 reads TGTGCCAGCAGCAGAACAGGGGCGGGATCACCCCTCCACTTT.

The chain joins TRBV5-4 to TRBJ1-1; D is ambiguous. Trimming pared 2 bases from V and 5 bases from J, leaving 10 bases between. The CDR3 is 13 residues long. CDR1 and CDR2 from the germline V gene are SGHNT and YYREEE (reference sequence). The CDR3 reads CASSFGRETEAFF. CDR3 DNA: TGTGCCAGCAGCTTTGGAAGGGAGACTGAAGCTTTCTTT.

This clone turned up a few times. The chain links TRBV5-8 to TRBJ1-1; the match to TRBD1 covers 8 bases. The CDR3 contains 13 residues. J was trimmed by 5 bases and V by 4 bases; bases with no gene match: 4. Germline-derived CDR1 and CDR2 are SGHTS and YDEGEE. This CDR3 is CASSRDRGTEAFF. The CDR3 region has the DNA TGTGCCAGCAGCCGAGACAGGGGTACTGAAGCTTTCTTT.

This clone was detected only once. This CDR3 is also generated by other DNA sequences in the sample. The J gene is TRBJ1-1, the V gene TRBV29-1, with TRBD1 identical over 7 bases. CDR3 length: 14 amino acids. V shed 6 bases and J 2 bases; nucleotides not matched to a gene: 9. Germline CDR1 SQVTM, CDR2 ANQGSEA. CDR3 protein: CSVGGQVANTEAFF. CDR3 DNA: TGCAGCGTGGGAGGACAGGTCGCCAACACTGAAGCTTTCTTT. The full variable domain, in which reference TRBV29-1 and TRBJ1-1 provide the parts outside the CDR3, is SAVISQKPSRDICQRGTSLTIQCQVDSQVTMMFWYRQQPGQSLTLIATANQGSEATYESGFVIDKFPISRPNLTFSTLTVSNMSPEDSSIYLCSVGGQVANTEAFFGQGTRLTVV.

This chain links TRBV4-1 with TRBJ2-7, with 7 bases matching TRBD2. CDR1 MGHRA and CDR2 YSYEKL come from the germline V gene. Losses at the gene ends were 0 bases for V and 2 bases for J; bases not matched to a gene: 7. The CDR3 contains 16 residues. The CDR3 DNA follows: TGCGCCAGCAGCCAAGATCGGCGGGAGCCTACCTACGAGCAGTACTTC. The encoded protein is CASSQDRREPTYEQYF.

CDR3 in amino acids: CASSVGGWNTEAFF. CDR3 sequence (DNA): TGTGCCAGCAGTGTCGGAGGCTGGAACACTGAAGCTTTCTTT. The J gene is TRBJ1-1, the V gene TRBV25-1; D not certain. Germline assignment: CDR1 MGHDK and CDR2 SYGVNS. The ends were cut back, 4 bases at V and 1 base at J, with 10 bases in the middle. This CDR3 region has 14 residues.

This chain links TRBV7-2 with TRBJ1-1, with D perhaps matching TRBD1 (6 bases). Germline CDR1 and CDR2: SGHTA and FQGNSA. The V end was cut by 6 bases, the J end by 7 bases, with 18 bases between. The CDR3 extends over 14 amino acids. In DNA form, the CDR3 reads TGTGCCAGCAGACTTGGACAGATTCAAGGTGAAGCTTTCTTT. It codes for CASRLGQIQGEAFF.